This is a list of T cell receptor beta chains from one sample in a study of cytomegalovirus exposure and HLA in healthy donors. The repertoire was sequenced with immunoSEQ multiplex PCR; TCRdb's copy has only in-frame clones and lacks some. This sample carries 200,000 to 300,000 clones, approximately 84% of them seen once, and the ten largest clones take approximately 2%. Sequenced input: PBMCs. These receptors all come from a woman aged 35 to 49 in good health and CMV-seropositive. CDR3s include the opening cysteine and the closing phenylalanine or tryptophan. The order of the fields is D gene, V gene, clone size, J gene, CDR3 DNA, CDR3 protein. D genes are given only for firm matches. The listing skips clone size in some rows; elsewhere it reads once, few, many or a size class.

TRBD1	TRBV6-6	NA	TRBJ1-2	TGTGCCAGCAGCGGCTCCCAGGACAGGGAAGAGTCTGGCTACACCTTC	CASSGSQDREESGYTF
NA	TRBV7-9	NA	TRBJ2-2	TGTTCCAGCAGCTTAGTGGTGCAGTCGGGAAACACCGGGGAGCTGTTTTTT	CSSSLVVQSGNTGELFF
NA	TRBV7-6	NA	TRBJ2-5	TGTGCCAGCAGCTCCTGGACAGAGCAAGAGACCCAGTACTTC	CASSSWTEQETQYF
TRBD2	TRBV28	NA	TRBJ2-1	TGTGCCAGCAGTACCTTAGCGGGAGTCGGATACAATGAGCAGTTCTTC	CASSTLAGVGYNEQFF
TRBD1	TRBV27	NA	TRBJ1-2	TGTGCCAGCAGTTTATCCACCGGGACAGGGGGCTATGGCTACACCTTC	CASSLSTGTGGYGYTF
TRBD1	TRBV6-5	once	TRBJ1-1	TGTGCCAGCAGTTCTCCGGGACAGGGGGACTCTGAAGCTTTCTTT	CASSSPGQGDSEAFF
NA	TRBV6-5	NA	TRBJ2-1	TGTGCCAGCAGTTACGCGAACAATGAGCAGTTCTTC	CASSYANNEQFF
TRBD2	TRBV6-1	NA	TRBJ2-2	TGTGCCAGCAGGCCGGGACTAGCGCAAACCGGGGAGCTGTTTTTT	CASRPGLAQTGELFF
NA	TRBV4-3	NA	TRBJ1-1	TGCGCCAGCAGCCAGGGGGGAAGCCGAACTGAAGCTTTCTTT	CASSQGGSRTEAFF
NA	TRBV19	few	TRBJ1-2	TGTGCCAGTAGTATAGTACCCGGGGTTGGCTACACCTTC	CASSIVPGVGYTF
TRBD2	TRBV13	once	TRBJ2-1	TGTGCCAGCAGCTTATGGGGACTAGGCTCCTACAATGAGCAGTTCTTC	CASSLWGLGSYNEQFF
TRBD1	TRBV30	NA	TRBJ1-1	TGTGCCTGGAGTGCCCCACAGGGGACGAACACTGAAGCTTTCTTT	CAWSAPQGTNTEAFF
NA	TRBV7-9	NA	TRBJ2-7	TGTGCCAGCAGCTACGGGGGCTCCTACGAGCAGTACTTC	CASSYGGSYEQYF
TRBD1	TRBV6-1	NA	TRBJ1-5	TGTGCCACTGATGACAGGGTGAATCAGCCCCAGCATTTT	CATDDRVNQPQHF
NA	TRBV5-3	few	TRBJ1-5	TGTGCCAGAAGCTCGAGGGGGGGGCAGGAAGGCAATCAGCCCCAGCATTTT	CARSSRGGQEGNQPQHF
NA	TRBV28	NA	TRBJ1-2	TGTGCCAGCAGTTTATTAGGACAGTTCTATGGCTACACCTTC	CASSLLGQFYGYTF
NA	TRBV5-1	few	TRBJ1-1	TGCGCCAGCACCAGGGACGGACAGACTGATTCAGGTGAAGCTTTCTTT	CASTRDGQTDSGEAFF
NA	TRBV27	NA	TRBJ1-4	TGTGCCAGCAGTTTGTATTGGCCGCTCGTGGAAAAACTGTTTTTT	CASSLYWPLVEKLFF
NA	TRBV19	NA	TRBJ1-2	TGTGCCAGTAGTATTTCGGGAATTGGGTATGGCTACACCTTC	CASSISGIGYGYTF
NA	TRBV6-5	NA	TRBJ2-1	TGTGCCAGCAGTTACTCGAGAGGAGGCGATGAGCAGTTCTTC	CASSYSRGGDEQFF
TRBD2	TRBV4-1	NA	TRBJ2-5	TGCGCCAGCAGCCCAGAGGGGACTAGCGGGAGAGGGGAGACCCAGTACTTC	CASSPEGTSGRGETQYF
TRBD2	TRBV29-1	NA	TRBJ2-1	TGCAGCGTTGGGGACCTAGCGGGAGAGGGGGCCCATGAGCAGTTCTTC	CSVGDLAGEGAHEQFF
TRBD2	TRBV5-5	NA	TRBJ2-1	TGTGCCAGCAGCATCGTACCCGGGACTAGCGGATACAATGAGCAGTTCTTC	CASSIVPGTSGYNEQFF
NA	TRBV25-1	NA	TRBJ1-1	TGTGCCAGCAGTGAGTTCATGAACACTGAAGCTTTCTTT	CASSEFMNTEAFF
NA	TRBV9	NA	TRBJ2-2	TGTGCCAGCAGCGTAACCGGACTTGACACCGGGGAGCTGTTTTTT	CASSVTGLDTGELFF
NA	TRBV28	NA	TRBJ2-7	TGTGCCAGCAGTGCCCCGAACATGAACGAGCAGTACTTC	CASSAPNMNEQYF
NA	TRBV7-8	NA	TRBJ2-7	TGTGCCAGCAGCGCCCGGGACACCTACGAGCAGTACTTC	CASSARDTYEQYF
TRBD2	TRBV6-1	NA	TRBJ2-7	TGTGCCAGCAGTGACGGGAGGAGGTACGAGCAGTACTTC	CASSDGRRYEQYF
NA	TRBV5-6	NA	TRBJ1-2	TGTGCCAGCAGCTTGGATCTCGCGGGCTACACCTTC	CASSLDLAGYTF
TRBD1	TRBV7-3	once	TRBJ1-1	TGTGCCAGCAGCCCTGGTACCGGGACAGGAGAAGCTTTCTTT	CASSPGTGTGEAFF
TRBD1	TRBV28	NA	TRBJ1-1	TGTGCCAGCAGTCCGGGACAGTTGAACACTGAAGCTTTCTTT	CASSPGQLNTEAFF
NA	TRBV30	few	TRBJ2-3	TGTGCCTGGAGTCTAGGTAGGCCCGGGACTAGCACAGATACGCAGTATTTT	CAWSLGRPGTSTDTQYF
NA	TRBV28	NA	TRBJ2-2	TGTGCCAGCAGGGGCAGGAACACCGGGGAGCTGTTTTTT	CASRGRNTGELFF
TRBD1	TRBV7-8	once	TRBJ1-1	TGTGCCAGCAGCATTACAGGGGACACTGAAGCTTTCTTT	CASSITGDTEAFF
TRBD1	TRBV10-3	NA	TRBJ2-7	TGTGCCATCAGTCCACAGGGGGGAACCTACGAGCAGTACTTC	CAISPQGGTYEQYF
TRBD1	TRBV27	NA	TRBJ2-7	TGTGCCAGCAGGAAACGGGGGACCGGGACAGGGGACTACGAGCAGTACTTC	CASRKRGTGTGDYEQYF
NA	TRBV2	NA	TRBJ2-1	TGTGCCAGCAGTCGCGGGGCCTCCTACAATGAGCAGTTCTTC	CASSRGASYNEQFF
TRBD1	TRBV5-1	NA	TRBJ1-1	TGCGCCAGCAGCTTGGACACAGGGGTGAACACTGAAGCTTTCTTT	CASSLDTGVNTEAFF
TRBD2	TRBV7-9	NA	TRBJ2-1	TGTGCCAGCAGCTCAGGAAATAGCGGGAGGGCCTTCAATGAGCAGTTCTTC	CASSSGNSGRAFNEQFF
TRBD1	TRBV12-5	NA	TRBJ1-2	TGTGCTAGTGGTTTGTTCCGGGACAGGGAATCGCTGGACTATGGCTACACCTTC	CASGLFRDRESLDYGYTF
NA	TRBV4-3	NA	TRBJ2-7	TGCGCCAGCAGCCGCCGACTAGGATTCTACGAGCAGTACTTC	CASSRRLGFYEQYF
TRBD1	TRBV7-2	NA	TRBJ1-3	TGTGCCAGCAGCTTAACAGGGGGAAACTCTGGAAACACCATATATTTT	CASSLTGGNSGNTIYF
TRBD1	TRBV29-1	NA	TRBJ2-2	TGCAGCGTGGGGACAGGGGGCACCGGGGAGCTGTTTTTT	CSVGTGGTGELFF
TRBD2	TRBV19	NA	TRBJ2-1	TGTGCCAGTAGTATGATCCTAGCGGGTCCTCTGTTCTTC	CASSMILAGPLFF
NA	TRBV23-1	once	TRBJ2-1	TGCGCCAGCAGTCAATACTTGAGCAACCAGGGGCATGAGCAGTTCTTC	CASSQYLSNQGHEQFF
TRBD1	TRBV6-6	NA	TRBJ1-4	TGTGCCAGCAGTTACTACGACAGGGGGAGCAGAGAGAAACTGTTTTTT	CASSYYDRGSREKLFF
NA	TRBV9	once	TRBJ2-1	TGTGCCAGCAGCGTAGAGCACAATGAGCAGTTCTTC	CASSVEHNEQFF
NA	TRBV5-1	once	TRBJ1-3	TGCGCCAGCAGCCCGCTGACGGGAGATGGAAACACCATATATTTT	CASSPLTGDGNTIYF
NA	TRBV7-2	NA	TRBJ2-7	TGTGCCAGCAGCTACGTTAGCGGCTCCTACGAGCAGTACTTC	CASSYVSGSYEQYF
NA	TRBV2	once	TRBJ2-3	TGTGCCAGCAGGGAGGGGACAGATACGCAGTATTTT	CASREGTDTQYF
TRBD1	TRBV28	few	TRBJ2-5	TGTGCCAGCAGTACGACCGGGACAGCAACACAAGAGACCCAGTACTTC	CASSTTGTATQETQYF
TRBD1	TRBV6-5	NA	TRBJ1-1	TGTGCCAGCAGCCGGGGACAGCCGAACACTGAAGCTTTCTTT	CASSRGQPNTEAFF
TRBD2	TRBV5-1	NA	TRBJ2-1	TGCGCCAGCAGCTTGGCCCATCGCTTAGCGGGCCACAATGAGCAGTTCTTC	CASSLAHRLAGHNEQFF